This T cell receptor beta chain emerged from a study of control samples from healthy donors and cancer patients. The germline V gene encodes CDR1 SGHAT and CDR2 FQDESV (reference sequence). This CDR3 region has 15 residues. Germline trimming cut 5 bases from V and 4 bases from J; bases unmatched to any gene: 10. Here immunoSEQ multiplex PCR was the method, and the copy in TCRdb shows in-frame clones only, minus some. The sample lists about 160,000 clones, just over 95% occurring once. The chain is built from TRBV11-1 and TRBJ2-5; 7 bases align to TRBD2. The clonotype was recovered from a woman younger than 45 in good health. The material sequenced was blood. CDR3 coding DNA: TGTGCCAGCAGCGCAAGGACTAGTGAGAGAGAGACCCAGTACTTC. Translating it yields CASSARTSERETQYF.